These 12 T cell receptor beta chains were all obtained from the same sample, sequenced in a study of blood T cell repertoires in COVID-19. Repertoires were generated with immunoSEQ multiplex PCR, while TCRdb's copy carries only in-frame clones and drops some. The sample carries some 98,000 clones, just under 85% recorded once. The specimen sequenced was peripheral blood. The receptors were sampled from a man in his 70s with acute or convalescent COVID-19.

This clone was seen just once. CDR3 nucleotide sequence: TGTGCCTGGGCCCCATTTCTCATAGAAAGGGGGACCCAGTACTTC. It translates to CAWAPFLIERGTQYF. V gene TRBV30 combines with J gene TRBJ2-5, with D maybe TRBD1 (5 bases). The germline V gene encodes CDR1 GTSNPN and CDR2 SVGIG (reference sequence). This CDR3 contains 15 residues. Between the trimmed V and J ends, which lost 5 bases and 7 bases, there was a span of 23 bases.

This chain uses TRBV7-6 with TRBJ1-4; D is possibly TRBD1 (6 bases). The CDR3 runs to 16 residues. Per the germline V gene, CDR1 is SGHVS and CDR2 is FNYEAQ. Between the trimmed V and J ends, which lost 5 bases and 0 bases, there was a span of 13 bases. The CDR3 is CASSARPGATNEKLFF. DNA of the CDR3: TGTGCCAGCAGCGCCAGACCAGGGGCAACTAATGAAAAACTGTTTTTT.

CDR3 loop: CASSVASATDTQYF. The CDR3 DNA reads TGTGCCAGCAGCGTAGCTAGCGCCACAGATACGCAGTATTTT. V and J are TRBV9 and TRBJ2-3; D possibly corresponds to TRBD2 (6 bases). Germline loops: CDR1 SGDLS, CDR2 YYNGEE. With 0 bases removed from V and 2 bases from J, the gap between germline ends came to 7 bases. This CDR3 has 14 residues.

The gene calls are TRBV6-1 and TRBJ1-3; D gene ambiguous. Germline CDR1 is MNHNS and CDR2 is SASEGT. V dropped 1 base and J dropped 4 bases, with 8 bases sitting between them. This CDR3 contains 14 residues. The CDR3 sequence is CASSEDSSGNTIYF. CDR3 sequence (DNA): TGTGCCAGCAGTGAAGACAGCTCGGGAAACACCATATATTTT.

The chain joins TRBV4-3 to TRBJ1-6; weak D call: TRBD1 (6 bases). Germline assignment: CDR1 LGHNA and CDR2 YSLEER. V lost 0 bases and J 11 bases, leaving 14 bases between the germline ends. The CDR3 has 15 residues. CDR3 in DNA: TGCGCCAGCAGCCAAGAGGGGTACAGGGAAACACCCCTCCACTTT. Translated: CASSQEGYRETPLHF.

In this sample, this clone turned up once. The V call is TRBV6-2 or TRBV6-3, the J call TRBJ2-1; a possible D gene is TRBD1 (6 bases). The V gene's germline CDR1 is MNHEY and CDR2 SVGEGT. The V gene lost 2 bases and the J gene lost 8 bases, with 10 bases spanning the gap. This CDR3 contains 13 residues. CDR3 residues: CASSYEGGDEQFF. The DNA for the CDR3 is TGTGCCAGCAGTTACGAAGGGGGAGATGAGCAGTTCTTC.

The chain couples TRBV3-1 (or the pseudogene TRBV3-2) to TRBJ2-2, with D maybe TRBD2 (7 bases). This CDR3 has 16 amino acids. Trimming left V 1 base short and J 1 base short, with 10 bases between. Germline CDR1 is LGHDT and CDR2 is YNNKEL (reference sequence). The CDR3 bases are TGTGCCAGCAGCCAAGGGGGGGGCCTGAACACCGGGGAGCTGTTTTTT. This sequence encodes CASSQGGGLNTGELFF.

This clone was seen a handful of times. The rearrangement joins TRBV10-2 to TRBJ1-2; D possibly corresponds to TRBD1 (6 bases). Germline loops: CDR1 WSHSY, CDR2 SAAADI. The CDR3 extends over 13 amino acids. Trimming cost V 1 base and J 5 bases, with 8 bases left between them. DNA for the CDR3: TGCGCCAGCAGTGAGTGGCAGGGGTATGGCTACACCTTC. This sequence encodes CASSEWQGYGYTF.

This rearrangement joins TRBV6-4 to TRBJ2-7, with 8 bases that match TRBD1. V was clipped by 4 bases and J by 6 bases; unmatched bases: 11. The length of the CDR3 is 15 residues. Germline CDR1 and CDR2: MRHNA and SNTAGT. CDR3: CASSVSMNRGIEQYF. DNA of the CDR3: TGTGCCAGCAGTGTATCGATGAACAGGGGGATCGAGCAGTACTTC.

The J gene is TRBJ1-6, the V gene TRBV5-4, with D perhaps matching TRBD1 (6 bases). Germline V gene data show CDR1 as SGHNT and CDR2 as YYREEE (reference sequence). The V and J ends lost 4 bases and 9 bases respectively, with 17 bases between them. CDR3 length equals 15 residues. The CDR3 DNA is TGTGCCAGCAGCCCTGGGACAACAGGGATTTCACCCCTCCACTTT. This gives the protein CASSPGTTGISPLHF.

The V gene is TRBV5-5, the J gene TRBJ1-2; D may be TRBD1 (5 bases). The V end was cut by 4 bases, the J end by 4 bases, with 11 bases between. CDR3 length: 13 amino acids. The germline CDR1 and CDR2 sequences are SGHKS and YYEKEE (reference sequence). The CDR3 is CASSRDSFYGYTF. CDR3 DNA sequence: TGTGCCAGCAGCCGTGACAGCTTCTATGGCTACACCTTC.

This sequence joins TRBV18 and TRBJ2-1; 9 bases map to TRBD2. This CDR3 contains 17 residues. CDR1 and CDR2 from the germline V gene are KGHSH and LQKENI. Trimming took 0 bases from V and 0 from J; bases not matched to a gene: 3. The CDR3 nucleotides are TGTGCCAGCTCACCACCGGGACTAGCAACCTCCTACAATGAGCAGTTCTTC. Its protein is CASSPPGLATSYNEQFF.